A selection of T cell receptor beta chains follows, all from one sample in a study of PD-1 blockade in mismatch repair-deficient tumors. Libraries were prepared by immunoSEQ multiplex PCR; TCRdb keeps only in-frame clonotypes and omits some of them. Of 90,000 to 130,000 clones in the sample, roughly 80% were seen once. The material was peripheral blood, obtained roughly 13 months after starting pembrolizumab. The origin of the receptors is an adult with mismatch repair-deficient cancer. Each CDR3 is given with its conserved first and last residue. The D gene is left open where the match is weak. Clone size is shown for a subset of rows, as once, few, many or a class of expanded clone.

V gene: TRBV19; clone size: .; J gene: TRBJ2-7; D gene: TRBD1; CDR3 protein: CASSIRDSVSYEQYF; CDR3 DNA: TGTGCCAGTAGTATCAGGGACAGCGTCTCCTACGAGCAGTACTTC
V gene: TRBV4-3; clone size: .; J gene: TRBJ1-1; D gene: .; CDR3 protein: CASSPGLQVGNTEAFF; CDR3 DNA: TGCGCCAGCAGCCCGGGCCTCCAGGTCGGGAACACTGAAGCTTTCTTT
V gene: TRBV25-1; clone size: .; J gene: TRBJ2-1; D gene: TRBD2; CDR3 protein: CASRGGLAGVDEQFF; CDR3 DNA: TGTGCCAGCAGGGGGGGACTAGCGGGAGTTGATGAGCAGTTCTTC
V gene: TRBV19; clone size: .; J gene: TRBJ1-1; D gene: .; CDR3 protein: CASSISGRVNTEAFF; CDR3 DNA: TGTGCCAGTAGTATATCGGGGAGGGTGAACACTGAAGCTTTCTTT
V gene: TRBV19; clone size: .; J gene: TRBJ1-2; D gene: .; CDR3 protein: CASNPGNHYGYTF; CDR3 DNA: TGTGCCAGTAATCCGGGGAATCACTATGGCTACACCTTC
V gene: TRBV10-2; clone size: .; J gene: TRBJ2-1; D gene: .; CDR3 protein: CASSERGDITIDEQFF; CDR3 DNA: TGCGCCAGCAGTGAGAGGGGCGACATCACTATCGATGAGCAGTTCTTC
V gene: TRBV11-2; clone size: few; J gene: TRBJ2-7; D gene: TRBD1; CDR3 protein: CASSLFYPGTGETYEQYF; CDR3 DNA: TGTGCCAGCAGCTTGTTCTATCCCGGGACAGGGGAAACCTACGAGCAGTACTTC
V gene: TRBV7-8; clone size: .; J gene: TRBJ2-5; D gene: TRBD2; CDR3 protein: CASSLIAGQETQYF; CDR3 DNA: TGTGCCAGCAGCTTAATAGCGGGGCAAGAGACCCAGTACTTC
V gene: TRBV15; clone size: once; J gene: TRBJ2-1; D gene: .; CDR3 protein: CATSRDWAGGGRAHEQFF; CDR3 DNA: TGTGCCACCAGCAGAGATTGGGCAGGGGGAGGCCGGGCCCATGAGCAGTTCTTC
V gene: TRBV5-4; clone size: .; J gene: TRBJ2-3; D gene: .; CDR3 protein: CASSPPKGGADTQYF; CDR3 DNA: TGTGCCAGCAGCCCACCGAAGGGCGGGGCAGATACGCAGTATTTT
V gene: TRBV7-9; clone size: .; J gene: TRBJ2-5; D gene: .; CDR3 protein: CASSLARQLRETQYF; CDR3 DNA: TGTGCCAGCAGCTTAGCGAGGCAGTTGAGGGAGACCCAGTACTTC
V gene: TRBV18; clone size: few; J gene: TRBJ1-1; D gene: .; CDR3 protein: CASSPGMGEAFF; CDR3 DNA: TGTGCCAGCTCACCTGGGATGGGGGAAGCTTTCTTT
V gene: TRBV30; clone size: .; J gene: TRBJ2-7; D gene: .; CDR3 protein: CAWSVSPEQYF; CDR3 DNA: TGTGCCTGGAGTGTATCCCCCGAGCAGTACTTC
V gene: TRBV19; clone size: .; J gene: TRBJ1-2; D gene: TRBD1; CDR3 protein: CASSATSTGDYGYTF; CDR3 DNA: TGTGCCAGTAGTGCAACTTCCACAGGGGACTATGGCTACACCTTC
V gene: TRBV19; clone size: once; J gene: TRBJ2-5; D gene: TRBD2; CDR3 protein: CASSMRREERETQYF; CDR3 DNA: TGTGCCAGTAGTATGAGGCGGGAGGAAAGAGAGACCCAGTACTTC
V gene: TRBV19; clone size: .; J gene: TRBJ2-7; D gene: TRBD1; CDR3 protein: CASSSQLGQGAYEQYF; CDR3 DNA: TGTGCCAGTAGCAGCCAATTGGGACAGGGGGCCTACGAGCAGTACTTC
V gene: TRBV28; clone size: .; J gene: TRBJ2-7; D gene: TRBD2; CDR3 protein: CASSLAGDYYEQYF; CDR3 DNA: TGTGCCAGCAGTTTAGCGGGAGATTATTACGAGCAGTACTTC
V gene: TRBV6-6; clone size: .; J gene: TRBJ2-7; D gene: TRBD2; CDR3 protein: CASSLGGGDYEQYF; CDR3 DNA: TGTGCCAGCAGCCTGGGGGGAGGGGACTACGAGCAGTACTTC
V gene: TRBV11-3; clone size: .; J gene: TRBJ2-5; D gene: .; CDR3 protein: CASSLPRAAQYF; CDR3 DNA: TGTGCCAGCAGCTTACCCAGGGCTGCCCAGTACTTC
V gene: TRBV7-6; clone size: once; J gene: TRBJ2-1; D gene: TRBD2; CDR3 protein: CASSLGQTSGRFLFNEQFF; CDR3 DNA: TGTGCCAGCAGCTTAGGACAGACTAGCGGGAGGTTTCTCTTCAATGAGCAGTTCTTC
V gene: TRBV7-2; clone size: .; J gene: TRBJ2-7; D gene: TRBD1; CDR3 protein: CASSPGTGGSYEQYF; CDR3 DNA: TGTGCCAGCAGCCCAGGGACAGGGGGCTCCTACGAGCAGTACTTC
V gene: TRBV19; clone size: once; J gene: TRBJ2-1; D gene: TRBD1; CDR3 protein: CASSSWGQGADNEQFF; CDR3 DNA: TGTGCCAGTAGCAGCTGGGGACAGGGGGCGGACAATGAGCAGTTCTTC
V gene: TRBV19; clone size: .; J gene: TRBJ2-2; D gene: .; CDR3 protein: CASSIAGTTELFF; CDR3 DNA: TGTGCCAGTAGTATCGCCGGGACGACGGAGCTGTTTTTT
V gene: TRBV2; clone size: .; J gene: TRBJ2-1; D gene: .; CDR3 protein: CASSPLLLTHEQFF; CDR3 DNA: TGTGCCAGCAGTCCCCTACTCCTCACCCATGAGCAGTTCTTC
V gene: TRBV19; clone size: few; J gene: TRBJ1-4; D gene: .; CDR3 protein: CASVPAGGNEKLFF; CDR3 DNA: TGTGCCAGTGTCCCGGCCGGGGGCAATGAAAAACTGTTTTTT
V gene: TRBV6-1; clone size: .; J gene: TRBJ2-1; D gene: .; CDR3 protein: CASTLGVELSEQFF; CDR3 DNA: TGTGCCAGCACCTTAGGTGTTGAGTTGAGTGAGCAGTTCTTC
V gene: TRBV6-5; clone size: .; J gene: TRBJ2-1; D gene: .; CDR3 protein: CASRRSGAQRDEQFF; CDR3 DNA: TGTGCCAGCAGACGAAGCGGAGCTCAGCGTGATGAGCAGTTCTTC
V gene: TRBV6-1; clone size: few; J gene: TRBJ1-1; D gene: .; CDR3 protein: CASSEGTEAFF; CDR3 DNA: TGTGCCAGCAGTGAAGGGACTGAAGCTTTCTTT
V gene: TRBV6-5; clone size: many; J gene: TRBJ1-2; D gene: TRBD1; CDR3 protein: CASSYLSTGANYGYTF; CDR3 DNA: TGTGCCAGCAGTTACCTGTCGACAGGGGCGAACTATGGCTACACCTTC
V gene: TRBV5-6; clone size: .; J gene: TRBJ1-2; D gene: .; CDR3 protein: CASSYDTSGYTF; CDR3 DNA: TGTGCCAGCAGCTACGACACTTCCGGCTACACCTTC
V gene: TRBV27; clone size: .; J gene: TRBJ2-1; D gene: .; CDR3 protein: CASSLAQGGWHNNEQFF; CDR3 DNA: TGTGCCAGCAGTTTAGCCCAAGGGGGTTGGCACAACAATGAGCAGTTCTTC
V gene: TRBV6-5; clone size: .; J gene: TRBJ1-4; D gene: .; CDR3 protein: CASSDSWGLFF; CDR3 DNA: TGTGCCAGCAGCGACAGTTGGGGACTGTTTTTT
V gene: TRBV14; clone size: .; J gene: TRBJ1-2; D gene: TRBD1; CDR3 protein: CASSQSGTGIYYGYTF; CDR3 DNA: TGTGCCAGCAGCCAGTCCGGGACAGGGATCTACTATGGCTACACCTTC
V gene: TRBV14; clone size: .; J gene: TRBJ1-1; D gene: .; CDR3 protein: CASSRYQGYENTEAFF; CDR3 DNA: TGTGCCAGCAGCCGATACCAGGGGTATGAGAACACTGAAGCTTTCTTT
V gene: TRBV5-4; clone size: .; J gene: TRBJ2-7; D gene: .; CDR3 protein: CASSSLSVSRSYEQYF; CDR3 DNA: TGTGCCAGCAGCTCACTGAGCGTCTCCCGGTCTTACGAGCAGTACTTC
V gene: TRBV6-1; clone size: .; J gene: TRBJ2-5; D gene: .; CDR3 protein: CASSEVWLDAQYF; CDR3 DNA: TGTGCCAGCAGTGAGGTGTGGCTTGATGCCCAGTACTTC
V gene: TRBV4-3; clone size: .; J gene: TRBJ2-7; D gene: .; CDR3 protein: CASSQEMSQLYEQYF; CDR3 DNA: TGCGCCAGCAGCCAAGAGATGTCACAACTCTACGAGCAGTACTTC
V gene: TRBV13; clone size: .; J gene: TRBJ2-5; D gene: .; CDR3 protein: CASSRRAGYQETQYF; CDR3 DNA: TGTGCCAGCAGCCGCAGGGCAGGGTACCAAGAGACCCAGTACTTC
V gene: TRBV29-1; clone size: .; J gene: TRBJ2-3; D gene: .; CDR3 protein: CSAHPMTASTDTQYF; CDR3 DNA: TGCAGCGCCCACCCGATGACAGCGAGCACAGATACGCAGTATTTT
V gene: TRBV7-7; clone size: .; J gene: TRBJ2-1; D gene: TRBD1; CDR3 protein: CASSSGQGNYNEQFF; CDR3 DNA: TGTGCTAGCAGCTCAGGACAGGGAAACTACAATGAGCAGTTCTTC